The source of this T cell receptor beta chain is a study of technical replicates of blood from a handful of donors. Sequenced by immunoSEQ multiplex PCR; TCRdb stores in-frame clones only, minus some. Altogether roughly 82,000 clones are present, under 95% being singletons, with the ten largest covering around 0.27%. This CDR3 region has 15 residues. The germline V gene has CDR1 ENHRY and CDR2 SYGVKD. V was shortened by 6 bases and J by 2 bases, with 14 bases between the two germline ends. This receptor was identified in a human donor in good health. The rearrangement uses TRBV10-3 and TRBJ1-3; D is ambiguous. Sequenced: T cells isolated from PBMCs. The CDR3 bases are TGTGCCATCAGGAAACCAACTACGCCTGGAAACACCATATATTTT. Amino acid sequence: CAIRKPTTPGNTIYF.